A single T cell receptor beta chain is shown here with its context. Antigen: not known. V shed 4 bases and J shed 6 bases, with 14 bases lying between them. Germline CDR1 reads SGHRS; CDR2 reads YFSETQ. There are 13 residues in the CDR3. The entry originates in a study of beta chain features in type 1 diabetes. CD45RO/CCR7/CD25/CD127/CD95/CD27 sorting isolated CD4+ naive, central memory, regulatory and stem cell-like memory cells. Over 95% purity was reached by all sorted populations. The study, taken as a whole, reports: Naive, central memory and Treg TCRB repertoires seemed to resemble each other more closely in patients than they did in healthy donors. When Type 1 diabetes patients were examined, their TCRB CDR3s proved moderately but significantly shorter in all four CD4+ subsets.

Reverse transcribing all isolated RNA meant expressed TCRB transcripts were sequenced. Generated by immunoSEQ multiplex PCR, the TCRdb table keeps only in-frame clones and is missing some. The sample includes roughly 160,000 clones, 6.5% to 9.5% of them seen just once. The clonotype originates from a middle-aged woman with type 1 diabetes. The chain uses TRBV5-1 and TRBJ2-7, with D uncertain. Material for sequencing was central memory CD4+ T cells from blood. CDR3 bases: TGCGCCAGCAGCATCAACCTCGGTGGCGAGCAGTACTTC. It translates to CASSINLGGEQYF.